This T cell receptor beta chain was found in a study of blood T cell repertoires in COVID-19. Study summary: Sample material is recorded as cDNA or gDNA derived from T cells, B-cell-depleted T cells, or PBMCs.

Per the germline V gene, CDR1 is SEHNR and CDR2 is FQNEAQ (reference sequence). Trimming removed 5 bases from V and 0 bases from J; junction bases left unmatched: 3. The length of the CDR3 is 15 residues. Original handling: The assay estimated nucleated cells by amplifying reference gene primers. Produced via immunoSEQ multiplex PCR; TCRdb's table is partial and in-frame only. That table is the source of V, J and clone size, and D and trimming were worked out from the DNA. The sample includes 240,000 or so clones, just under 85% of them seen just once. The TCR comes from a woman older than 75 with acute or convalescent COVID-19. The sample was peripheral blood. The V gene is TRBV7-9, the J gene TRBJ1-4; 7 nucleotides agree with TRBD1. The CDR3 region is CASSRQGATNEKLFF. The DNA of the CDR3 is TGTGCCAGCAGCCGTCAGGGGGCAACTAATGAAAAACTGTTTTTT.